This T cell receptor (beta chain) comes out of a study of T cell repertoires in cytomegalovirus infection. From the reads, TCRdb called clonotypes with MiXCR, one entry per CDR3 protein. The data show 130,000 or so distinct CDR3 sequences, with roughly 6% seen just once and over 15% held by the top ten. Germline CDR1 SEHNR, CDR2 FQNEAQ (reference sequence). CDR3 size: 12 residues. V lost 0 bases and J lost 4, with 1 base in between. This clonotype was observed many times. The sequencing sample was made of PBMCs. The receptor was derived from a human donor in good health (CMV status not recorded). Some clones in this sample may be carry-over from other donors' samples. The V and J genes are TRBV7-9 and TRBJ1-5, with D hard to call. CDR3 sequence (DNA): TGTGCCAGCAGCTTAGCAAATCAGCCCCAGCATTTT. Its protein is CASSLANQPQHF.